The T cell receptor (beta chain) under discussion was sequenced for a study of post-analysis software for immune sequencing data. Looking at the study overall: In terms of disease course, relapsing-remitting, secondary progressive and progressive-relapsing multiple sclerosis were included.

Libraries were made from TCR beta cDNA, and they carried unique molecular identifiers. TCRdb ran MiXCR on the PCR reads and lists one entry per CDR3 protein. The table lists a few hundred thousand distinct CDR3 sequences, over 35% of them singletons, with roughly an eighth in the top ten. Sequencing was performed on blood. The clonotype originates from a girl aged 10 to 17 with multiple sclerosis.

CDR3 protein: CASSGKGLRNTEAFF. DNA of the CDR3: TGTGCCAGCAGTGGGAAGGGACTCAGGAACACTGAAGCTTTCTTT. This chain uses TRBV28 with TRBJ1-1, with D maybe TRBD1 (5 bases). With 5 bases removed from V and 1 base from J, the gap between germline ends came to 14 bases. This CDR3 contains 15 residues. Germline V gives CDR1 MDHEN, CDR2 SYDVKM.